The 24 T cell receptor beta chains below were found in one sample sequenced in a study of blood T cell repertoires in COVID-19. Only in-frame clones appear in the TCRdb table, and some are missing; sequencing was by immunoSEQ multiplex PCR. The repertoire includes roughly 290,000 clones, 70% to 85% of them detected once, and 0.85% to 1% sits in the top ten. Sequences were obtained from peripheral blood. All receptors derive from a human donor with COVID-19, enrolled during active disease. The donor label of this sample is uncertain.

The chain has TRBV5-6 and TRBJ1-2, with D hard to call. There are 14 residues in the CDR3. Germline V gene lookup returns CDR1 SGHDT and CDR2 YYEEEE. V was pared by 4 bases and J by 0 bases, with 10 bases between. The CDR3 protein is CASSRDRANYGYTF. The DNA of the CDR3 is TGTGCCAGCAGCCGAGATCGAGCTAACTATGGCTACACCTTC.

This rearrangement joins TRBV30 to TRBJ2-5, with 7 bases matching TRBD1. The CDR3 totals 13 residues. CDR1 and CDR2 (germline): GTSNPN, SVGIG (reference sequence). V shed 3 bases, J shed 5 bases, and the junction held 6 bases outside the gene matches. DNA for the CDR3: TGTGCCTGGAGGAAACAGGGGTCGGAGACCCAGTACTTC. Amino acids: CAWRKQGSETQYF.

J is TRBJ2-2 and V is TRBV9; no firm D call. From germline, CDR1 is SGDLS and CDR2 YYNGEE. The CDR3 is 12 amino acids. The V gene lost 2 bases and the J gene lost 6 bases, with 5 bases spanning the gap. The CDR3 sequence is CASSVNAGELFF. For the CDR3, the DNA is TGTGCCAGCAGCGTTAATGCCGGGGAGCTGTTTTTT.

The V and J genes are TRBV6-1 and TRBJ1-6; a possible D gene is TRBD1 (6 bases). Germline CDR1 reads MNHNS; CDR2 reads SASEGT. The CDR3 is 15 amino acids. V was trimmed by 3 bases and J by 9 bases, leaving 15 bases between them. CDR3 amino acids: CASSDFRGEGSPLHF. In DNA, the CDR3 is TGTGCCAGCAGTGATTTCAGGGGTGAAGGTTCACCCCTCCACTTT.

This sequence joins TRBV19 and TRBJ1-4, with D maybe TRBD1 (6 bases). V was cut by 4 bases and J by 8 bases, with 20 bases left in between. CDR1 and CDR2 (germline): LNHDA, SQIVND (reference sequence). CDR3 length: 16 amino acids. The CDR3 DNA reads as TGTGCCAGTAGTACCGCCGGGGGGGGCCCAGGGGAAAAACTGTTTTTT. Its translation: CASSTAGGGPGEKLFF.

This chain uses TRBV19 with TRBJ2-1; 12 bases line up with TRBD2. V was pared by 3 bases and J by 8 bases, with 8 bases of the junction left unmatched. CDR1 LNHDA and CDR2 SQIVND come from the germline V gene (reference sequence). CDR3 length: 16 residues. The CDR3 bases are TGTGCCAGTAGTATTGCTCTAGCGGGAGGGTGGGATGAGCAGTTCTTC. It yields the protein CASSIALAGGWDEQFF.

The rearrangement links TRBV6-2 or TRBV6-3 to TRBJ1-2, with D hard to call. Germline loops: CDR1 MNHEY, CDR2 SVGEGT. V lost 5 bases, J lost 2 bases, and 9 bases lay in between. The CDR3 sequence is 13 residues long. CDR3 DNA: TGTGCCAGCAGTGCCAGAGGGAACTATGGCTACACCTTC. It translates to CASSARGNYGYTF.

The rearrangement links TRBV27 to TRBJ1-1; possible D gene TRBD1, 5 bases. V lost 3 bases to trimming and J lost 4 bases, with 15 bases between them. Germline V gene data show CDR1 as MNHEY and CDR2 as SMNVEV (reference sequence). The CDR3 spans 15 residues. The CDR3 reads CASSLGRVQGTEAFF. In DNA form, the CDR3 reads TGTGCCAGCAGTTTGGGCAGGGTTCAAGGCACTGAAGCTTTCTTT.

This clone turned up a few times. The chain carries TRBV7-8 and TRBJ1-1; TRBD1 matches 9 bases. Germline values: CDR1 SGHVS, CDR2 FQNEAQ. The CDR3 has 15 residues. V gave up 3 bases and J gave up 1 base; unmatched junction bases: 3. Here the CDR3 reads CASSLHRGQNTEAFF. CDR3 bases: TGTGCCAGCAGCTTGCACAGGGGGCAGAACACTGAAGCTTTCTTT.

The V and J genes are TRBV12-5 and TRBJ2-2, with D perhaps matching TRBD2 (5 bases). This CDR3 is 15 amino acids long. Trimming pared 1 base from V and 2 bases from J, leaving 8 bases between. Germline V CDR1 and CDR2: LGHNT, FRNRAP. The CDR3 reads CASGLGGYNTGELFF. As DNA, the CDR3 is TGTGCTAGTGGTTTGGGCGGGTATAACACCGGGGAGCTGTTTTTT.

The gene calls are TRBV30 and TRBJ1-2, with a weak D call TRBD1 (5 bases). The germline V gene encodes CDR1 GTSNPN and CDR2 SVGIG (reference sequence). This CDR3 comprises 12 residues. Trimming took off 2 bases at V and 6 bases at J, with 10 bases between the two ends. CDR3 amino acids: CAWSRGFNGYTF. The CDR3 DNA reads TGTGCCTGGAGTAGGGGTTTCAATGGCTACACCTTC. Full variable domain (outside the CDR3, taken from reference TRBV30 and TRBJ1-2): SQTIHQWPATLVQPVGSPLSLECTVEGTSNPNLYWYRQAAGRGLQLLFYSVGIGQISSEVPQNLSASRPQDRQFILSSKKLLLSDSGFYLCAWSRGFNGYTFGSGTRLTVV.

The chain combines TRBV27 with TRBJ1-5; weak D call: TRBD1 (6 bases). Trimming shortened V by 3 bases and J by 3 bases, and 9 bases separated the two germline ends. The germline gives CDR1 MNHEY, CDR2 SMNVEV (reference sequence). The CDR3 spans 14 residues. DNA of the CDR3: TGTGCCAGCAGTTTCCAGGGGATCAATCAGCCCCAGCATTTT. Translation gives CASSFQGINQPQHF.

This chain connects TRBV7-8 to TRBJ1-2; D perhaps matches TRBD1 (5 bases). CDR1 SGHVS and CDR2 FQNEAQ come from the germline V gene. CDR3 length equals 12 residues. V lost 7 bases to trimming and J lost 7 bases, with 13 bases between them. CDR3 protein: CASTNFGGGYTF. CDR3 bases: TGTGCCAGCACCAACTTCGGGGGTGGCTACACCTTC.

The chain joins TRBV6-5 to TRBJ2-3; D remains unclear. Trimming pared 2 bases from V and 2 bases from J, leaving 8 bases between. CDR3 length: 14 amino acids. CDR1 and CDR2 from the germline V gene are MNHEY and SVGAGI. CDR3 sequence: CASSYNQFTDTQYF. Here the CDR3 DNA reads TGTGCCAGCAGTTACAACCAGTTCACAGATACGCAGTATTTT.

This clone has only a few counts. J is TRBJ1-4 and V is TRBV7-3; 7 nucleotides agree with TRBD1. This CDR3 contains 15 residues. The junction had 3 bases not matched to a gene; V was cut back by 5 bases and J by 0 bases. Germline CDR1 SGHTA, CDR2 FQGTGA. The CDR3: CASSPGQTTNEKLFF. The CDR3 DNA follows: TGTGCCAGCAGCCCGGGACAGACAACTAATGAAAAACTGTTTTTT.

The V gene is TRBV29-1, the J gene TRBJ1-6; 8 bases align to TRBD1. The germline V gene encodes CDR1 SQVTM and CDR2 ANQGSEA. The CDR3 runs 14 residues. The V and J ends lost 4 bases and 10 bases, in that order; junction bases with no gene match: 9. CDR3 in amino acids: CSVALTGEGSPLHF. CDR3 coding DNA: TGCAGCGTTGCCCTGACAGGGGAGGGCTCACCCCTCCACTTT.

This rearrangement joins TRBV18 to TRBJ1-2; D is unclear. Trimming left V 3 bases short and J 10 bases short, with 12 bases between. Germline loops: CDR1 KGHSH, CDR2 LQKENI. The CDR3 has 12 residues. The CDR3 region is CASSPGLAHYTF. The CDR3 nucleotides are TGTGCCAGCTCACCCGGTTTAGCTCACTACACCTTC.

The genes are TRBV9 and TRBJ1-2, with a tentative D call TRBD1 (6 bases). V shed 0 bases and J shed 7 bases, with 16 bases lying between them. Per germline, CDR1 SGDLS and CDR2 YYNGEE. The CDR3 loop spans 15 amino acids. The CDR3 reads CASSVDSGGPGGYTF. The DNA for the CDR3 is TGTGCCAGCAGCGTAGATTCGGGGGGGCCGGGTGGCTACACCTTC. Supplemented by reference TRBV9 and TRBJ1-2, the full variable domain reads DSGVTQTPKHLITATGQRVTLRCSPRSGDLSVYWYQQSLDQGLQFLIQYYNGEERAKGNILERFSAQQFPDLHSELNLSSLELGDSALYFCASSVDSGGPGGYTFGSGTRLTVV.

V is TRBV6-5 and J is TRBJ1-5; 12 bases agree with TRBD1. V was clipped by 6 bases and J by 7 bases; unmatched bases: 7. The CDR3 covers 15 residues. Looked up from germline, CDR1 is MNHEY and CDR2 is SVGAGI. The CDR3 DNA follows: TGTGCCAGCAGCATGGGACAGGGGGCGAGACAGCCCCAGCATTTT. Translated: CASSMGQGARQPQHF.

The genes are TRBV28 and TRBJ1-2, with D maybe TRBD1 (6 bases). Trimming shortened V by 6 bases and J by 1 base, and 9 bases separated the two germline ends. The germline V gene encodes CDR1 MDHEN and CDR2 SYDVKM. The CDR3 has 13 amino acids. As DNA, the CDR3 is TGTGCCAGCAGAACGGACAGTAACTATGGCTACACCTTC. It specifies CASRTDSNYGYTF.

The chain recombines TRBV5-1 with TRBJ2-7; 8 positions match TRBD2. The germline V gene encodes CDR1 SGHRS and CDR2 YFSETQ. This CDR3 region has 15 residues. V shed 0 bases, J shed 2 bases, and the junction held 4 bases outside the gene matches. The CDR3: CASSLVLAGTYEQYF. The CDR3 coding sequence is TGCGCCAGCAGCTTGGTTTTAGCGGGAACCTACGAGCAGTACTTC.

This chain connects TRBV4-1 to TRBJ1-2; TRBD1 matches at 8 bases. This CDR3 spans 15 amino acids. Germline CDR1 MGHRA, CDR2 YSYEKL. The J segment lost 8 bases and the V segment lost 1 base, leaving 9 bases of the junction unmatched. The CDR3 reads CASSQGDRTIAGYTF. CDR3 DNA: TGCGCCAGCAGCCAAGGGGACAGGACGATTGCGGGCTACACCTTC.

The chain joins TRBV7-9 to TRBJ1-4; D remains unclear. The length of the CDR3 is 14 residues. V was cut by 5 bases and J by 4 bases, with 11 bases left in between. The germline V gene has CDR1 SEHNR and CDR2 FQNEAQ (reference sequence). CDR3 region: CASSLGRGNEKLFF. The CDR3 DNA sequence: TGTGCCAGCAGCCTAGGACGGGGTAATGAAAAACTGTTTTTT.

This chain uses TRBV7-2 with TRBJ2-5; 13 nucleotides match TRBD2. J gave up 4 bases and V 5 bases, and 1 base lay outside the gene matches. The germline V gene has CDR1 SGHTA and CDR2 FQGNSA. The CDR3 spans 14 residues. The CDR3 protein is CASSRTSGRETQYF. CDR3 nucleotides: TGTGCCAGCAGCCGGACTAGCGGGAGAGAGACCCAGTACTTC.